Shown below are 29 T cell receptor beta chains from a single sample sequenced in a study of T cell changes during pregnancy in multiple sclerosis. Generated by immunoSEQ multiplex PCR, the TCRdb table keeps only in-frame clones and is missing some. The repertoire has approximately 37,000 clones, just over 90% of them found once; the top ten carry 0.3% to 0.4%. This specimen was CD4+ T cells from peripheral blood mononuclear cells, taken in the third trimester of pregnancy. Receptors were obtained from a female donor in good health, enrolled as a control in a pregnancy study.

The chain links TRBV30 to TRBJ1-1, with TRBD1 matching 10 bases. This CDR3 spans 13 amino acids. Germline assignment: CDR1 GTSNPN and CDR2 SVGIG (reference sequence). After removal of 4 bases from V and 5 bases from J, the junction contained 4 bases not matched to a gene. CDR3 DNA: TGTGCCTGGAACGGACAGGGGGTTACTGAAGCTTTCTTT. This sequence encodes CAWNGQGVTEAFF.

The V call is TRBV6-6, the J call TRBJ1-1; weak D call: TRBD1 (5 bases). The ends were cut back, 6 bases at V and 2 bases at J, with 10 bases in the middle. CDR3 length: 13 residues. Germline V lookup: CDR1 MNHNY, CDR2 SVGAGI (reference sequence). This chain's CDR3 is CASRSGYNTEAFF. The CDR3 DNA sequence: TGTGCCAGCAGGTCAGGGTACAACACTGAAGCTTTCTTT.

This clone was seen once. The chain uses TRBV6-1 and TRBJ2-1, with 11 bases matching TRBD2. Looked up from germline, CDR1 is MNHNS and CDR2 is SASEGT. The length of the CDR3 is 12 residues. Trimming cost V 7 bases and J 14 bases; bases outside gene matches: 7. CDR3: CASIAGGPREFF. The CDR3 bases are TGTGCCAGCATAGCGGGAGGGCCAAGGGAGTTCTTC.

This sequence joins TRBV2 and TRBJ2-7, with D possibly matching TRBD1 (5 bases). Trimming left V 2 bases short and J 5 bases short, with 10 bases between. Germline CDR1 is SNHLY and CDR2 is FYNNEI. The CDR3 contains 13 residues. The CDR3 region is CASSERLGDEQYF. The CDR3 DNA reads TGTGCCAGCAGTGAAAGGCTAGGGGACGAGCAGTACTTC.

J is TRBJ2-7 and V is TRBV15; TRBD2 might be the D (5 bases). CDR3 length equals 15 residues. Germline V gene sequence: CDR1 LNHNV, CDR2 YYDKDF (reference sequence). Trimming removed 0 bases from V and 1 base from J, with 10 bases in between. DNA of the CDR3: TGTGCCACCAGCAGAGATCTCGGGATTTCCTACGAGCAGTACTTC. Residues: CATSRDLGISYEQYF.

The chain has TRBV7-9 and TRBJ2-1; TRBD2 matches 11 bases. The germline gives CDR1 SEHNR, CDR2 FQNEAQ (reference sequence). V was clipped by 5 bases and J by 4 bases; unmatched bases: 7. The CDR3 sequence is 16 residues long. CDR3: CASSRGGTSGYNEQFF. DNA of the CDR3: TGTGCCAGCAGCCGTGGGGGGACTAGCGGTTACAATGAGCAGTTCTTC.

The chain employs TRBV7-9 and TRBJ2-5; D is ambiguous. CDR3 length: 13 amino acids. Germline V lookup: CDR1 SEHNR, CDR2 FQNEAQ (reference sequence). V was cut by 1 base and J by 13 bases, with 16 bases left in between. The CDR3 region is CASSLGTAVVPYF. CDR3 bases: TGTGCCAGCAGCTTAGGTACGGCGGTCGTGCCGTACTTC.

CDR3 loop: CASSSDRSYGYTF. DNA of the CDR3: TGCGCCAGCAGCTCAGACAGGAGCTATGGCTACACCTTC. J is TRBJ1-2 and V is TRBV10-2, with TRBD1 as a possible D gene (6 bases). CDR3 length: 13 amino acids. The V end lost 6 bases, the J end lost 4 bases, and 12 bases lay between the germline ends. Germline V gene sequence: CDR1 WSHSY, CDR2 SAAADI.

The genes are TRBV15 and TRBJ1-4; D might be TRBD1 (5 bases). Deletions cut 1 base from V and 5 bases from J, with 17 bases between. The CDR3 extends over 17 amino acids. Germline V CDR1 and CDR2: LNHNV, YYDKDF (reference sequence). The CDR3 reads CATSRGTTGVYNEKLFF. The CDR3 bases are TGTGCCACCAGCAGAGGGACAACTGGGGTTTACAATGAAAAACTGTTTTTT. Complete variable domain (other parts from reference TRBV15 and TRBJ1-4): DAMVIQNPRYQVTQFGKPVTLSCSQTLNHNVMYWYQQKSSQAPKLLFHYYDKDFNNEADTPDNFQSRRPNTSFCFLDIRSPGLGDTAMYLCATSRGTTGVYNEKLFFGSGTQLSVL.

This chain connects TRBV5-1 to TRBJ1-3; 8 nucleotides agree with TRBD1. Per germline, CDR1 SGHRS and CDR2 YFSETQ. The CDR3 loop spans 19 amino acids. V lost 3 bases, J lost 0 bases, and 14 bases stayed unmatched. CDR3 amino acids: CASSYNSHLGQGSGNTIYF. In DNA, the CDR3 is TGCGCCAGCAGCTACAATTCCCACCTCGGACAGGGCTCTGGAAACACCATATATTTT.

The genes are TRBV7-9 and TRBJ1-2, with 7 bases identical to TRBD1. The CDR3 is made up of 15 amino acids. V was pared by 2 bases and J by 4 bases, with 7 bases of the junction left unmatched. Germline V lookup: CDR1 SEHNR, CDR2 FQNEAQ (reference sequence). The DNA for the CDR3 is TGTGCCAGCAGCTTATCACAGGGACAGATCTATGGCTACACCTTC. Its protein is CASSLSQGQIYGYTF.

The J gene is TRBJ2-5, the V gene TRBV6-1, with 7 positions matching TRBD2. The CDR3 has 13 amino acids. Germline CDR1 MNHNS, CDR2 SASEGT. V lost 10 bases and J lost 5; bases outside the gene matches: 10. CDR3 sequence reads: CATKAGPQETQYF. In DNA, the CDR3 is TGTGCCACCAAAGCGGGGCCCCAGGAGACCCAGTACTTC.

The chain links TRBV19 to TRBJ2-3; 10 bases line up with TRBD1. V lost 3 bases to trimming and J lost 5 bases; unmatched junction nucleotides: 2. CDR3 length: 14 residues. CDR1 is LNHDA and CDR2 is SQIVND in the germline V gene (reference sequence). The DNA of the CDR3 is TGTGCCAGTAGTATGACAGGGGGCGGAGATACGCAGTATTTT. Amino acid sequence: CASSMTGGGDTQYF.

The V and J genes are TRBV27 and TRBJ1-6; D not resolved. Deletions cut 7 bases from V and 7 bases from J, with 14 bases between. This CDR3 is 14 amino acids long. Per germline, CDR1 MNHEY and CDR2 SMNVEV (reference sequence). CDR3 residues: CASTTLVVNSPLHF. DNA for the CDR3: TGTGCCAGCACCACCCTAGTAGTAAATTCACCCCTCCACTTT.

The chain carries TRBV10-3 and TRBJ2-3; the D gene is possibly TRBD2 (6 bases). The V gene lost 11 bases and the J gene lost 0 bases, with 9 bases spanning the gap. Germline CDR1 is ENHRY and CDR2 is SYGVKD. This CDR3 has 12 amino acids. CDR3 residues: CASGDSTDTQYF. The CDR3 DNA reads as TGTGCCTCGGGGGACAGCACAGATACGCAGTATTTT.

This chain connects TRBV2 to TRBJ2-7; possible D gene TRBD2, 6 bases. Trimming stripped 8 bases from V and 6 bases from J, with 20 bases between. CDR1 is SNHLY and CDR2 is FYNNEI in the germline V gene. The CDR3 has 14 residues. For the CDR3, the DNA is TGTGCCAGCTTAGGAGGGCTGGGAGTTGGCGAGCAGTACTTC. It translates to CASLGGLGVGEQYF.

This clone was recorded only once. The chain couples TRBV5-5 to TRBJ2-3, with 9 bases that match TRBD1. The germline CDR1 and CDR2 sequences are SGHKS and YYEKEE (reference sequence). J was trimmed by 0 bases and V by 4 bases; bases with no gene match: 9. The CDR3 extends over 17 amino acids. CDR3 nucleotide sequence: TGTGCCAGCAGCCCGACGGGGACAGGGTTAAGCACAGATACGCAGTATTTT. Amino acids: CASSPTGTGLSTDTQYF.

The rearrangement joins TRBV27 to TRBJ2-2; D uncertain. The CDR3 is made up of 14 amino acids. With 6 bases removed from V and 4 bases from J, the gap between germline ends came to 12 bases. CDR1 is MNHEY and CDR2 is SMNVEV in the germline V gene (reference sequence). CDR3 region: CASSSIDSTGELFF. The CDR3 nucleotides are TGTGCCAGCAGCTCAATCGATAGCACCGGGGAGCTGTTTTTT.

The chain employs TRBV6-6 and TRBJ2-7; D is undetermined. V shed 4 bases and J shed 2 bases, with 6 bases lying between them. The CDR3 runs 12 residues. Germline-derived CDR1 and CDR2 are MNHNY and SVGAGI (reference sequence). CDR3 sequence reads: CASSSHAYEQYF. The CDR3, as DNA: TGTGCCAGCAGTTCACATGCCTACGAGCAGTACTTC.

V usage is TRBV18 and J usage is TRBJ1-1; perhaps TRBD1 as D (5 bases). This CDR3 contains 15 residues. Looked up from germline, CDR1 is KGHSH and CDR2 is LQKENI. Trimming stripped 8 bases from V and 2 bases from J, with 18 bases between. CDR3 in DNA: TGTGCCAGCAAAGGCTTAAACGGGGGTAACACTGAAGCTTTCTTT. Translating gives CASKGLNGGNTEAFF.

The chain combines TRBV6-5 with TRBJ2-4, with a possible D match to TRBD1 (5 bases). Trimming removed 4 bases at V and 9 bases at J, with 10 bases between. Germline CDR1 is MNHEY and CDR2 is SVGAGI. This CDR3 region has 12 residues. CDR3 nucleotide sequence: TGTGCCAGCAGTTCAGGGTTGGGCATTCAGTACTTC. Protein product: CASSSGLGIQYF.

This chain links TRBV5-1 with TRBJ1-1; D possibly corresponds to TRBD1 (5 bases). CDR3 length equals 16 residues. Germline V lookup: CDR1 SGHRS, CDR2 YFSETQ. Between the trimmed V and J ends, which lost 0 bases and 2 bases, there was a span of 14 bases. The CDR3 nucleotides are TGCGCCAGCAGCTTGGCCGGTCAGGGTCCAAACACTGAAGCTTTCTTT. This encodes CASSLAGQGPNTEAFF.

The rearrangement joins TRBV7-3 to TRBJ2-1, with TRBD1 identical over 7 bases. The germline CDR1 and CDR2 sequences are SGHTA and FQGTGA. J was trimmed by 8 bases and V by 5 bases; bases with no gene match: 6. The CDR3 contains 13 residues. CDR3 region: CASSITGEHEQFF. CDR3 nucleotide sequence: TGTGCCAGCAGCATTACAGGGGAACATGAGCAGTTCTTC.

A single count supports this clone. The chain joins TRBV5-4 to TRBJ2-1; 13 positions agree with TRBD2. The germline V gene encodes CDR1 SGHNT and CDR2 YYREEE (reference sequence). CDR3 length: 18 residues. With V trimmed by 4 bases and J by 2 bases, 9 bases remained unmatched. The CDR3 spells CASSLGTSGMSPYNEQFF. In DNA form, the CDR3 reads TGTGCCAGCAGCCTAGGGACTAGCGGGATGAGTCCCTACAATGAGCAGTTCTTC.

V usage is TRBV19 and J usage is TRBJ1-3; possibly TRBD1 for D (6 bases). The length of the CDR3 is 15 residues. V was shortened by 6 bases and J by 2 bases, with 14 bases between the two germline ends. Germline V lookup: CDR1 LNHDA, CDR2 SQIVND (reference sequence). This CDR3 reads CASRGRGATGNTIYF. CDR3 DNA: TGTGCCAGTAGAGGTCGGGGGGCGACTGGAAACACCATATATTTT.

The chain has TRBV4-2 and TRBJ1-2, with D possibly being TRBD1 (5 bases). The CDR3 runs to 16 residues. Trimming took off 8 bases at V and 6 bases at J, with 25 bases between the two ends. Germline CDR1 and CDR2: LGHNA and YNFKEQ. The DNA of the CDR3 is TGTGCCAGCCGTGGCCCGCGGGGCCCTCAACTGGATGGCTACACCTTC. Translation: CASRGPRGPQLDGYTF.

V is TRBV7-8 and J is TRBJ2-3, with 12 bases matching TRBD2. Trimming took 3 bases from V and 8 from J; bases not matched to a gene: 12. The V gene's germline CDR1 is SGHVS and CDR2 FQNEAQ. The CDR3 totals 17 residues. The CDR3 DNA reads TGTGCCAGCAGCTTCGAAGCTAGCGGGAGGGGTCGGGGTACGCAGTATTTT. Protein: CASSFEASGRGRGTQYF.

This chain joins TRBV15 and TRBJ2-1; 7 bases are shared with TRBD1. Germline CDR1 and CDR2: LNHNV and YYDKDF (reference sequence). The CDR3 length is 11 residues. Unmatched junction bases numbered 6, after V lost 4 bases and J lost 15 bases. The CDR3 loop reads CATSNRGYPFF. The DNA of the CDR3 is TGTGCCACCAGCAACAGGGGATACCCGTTCTTC.

CDR3 in DNA: TGTGCCAGCAGCTTAGGAGGGGGAGGCACAGATACGCAGTATTTT. This sequence encodes CASSLGGGGTDTQYF. The genes are TRBV7-2 and TRBJ2-3; weak D call: TRBD1 (6 bases). The germline V and J ends were trimmed by 1 base and 1 base, with 9 bases remaining between them. The CDR3 contains 15 residues. Looked up from germline, CDR1 is SGHTA and CDR2 is FQGNSA.